One sample yielded the 18 T cell receptor beta chains listed below, sequenced in a study of T-cell memory formation after mild COVID-19 (dated by TCRdb to 2020 to 2022). Receptor libraries were prepared by 5' RACE. Sequencing was carried out with an Illumina NovaSeq 6000. TCRdb applied fastp at Q25 and MiXCR to the public reads, then kept only in-frame beta chains. Every CDR3 protein is listed once, alongside the most common genes and DNA of its rows. This sample gives about 310,000 distinct CDR3 sequences in total; just under 20% of them show up just once. The biggest ten clones account for 20% to 25% of the sample. The specimen was PBMCs or a T cell subset sorted from them (not recorded which). The receptors originated from a man aged 18 to 30 who had mild COVID-19 (a few samples of this study predate the infection). The sample titles of this study are shuffled in the database, so cell type and time point are left out; the donor was told from shared clones.

This clonotype has only a few counts. The chain is built from TRBV7-9 and TRBJ2-1; 10 bases are shared with TRBD2. The CDR3 consists of 15 residues. V lost 5 bases and J lost 8; bases outside the gene matches: 9. In germline, CDR1 is SEHNR, CDR2 FQNEAQ (reference sequence). CDR3 in amino acids: CASSQASGGLDEQFF. The CDR3 region has the DNA TGTGCCAGCAGCCAAGCTAGCGGGGGTCTCGATGAGCAGTTCTTC. The whole variable domain, filled in from reference TRBV7-9 and TRBJ2-1, reads DTGVSQNPRHKITKRGQNVTFRCDPISEHNRLYWYRQTLGQGPEFLTYFQNEAQLEKSRLLSDRFSAERPKGSFSTLEIQRTEQGDSAMYLCASSQASGGLDEQFFGPGTRLTVL.

This clonotype has more than one count but fewer than ten. This rearrangement joins TRBV12-3 or TRBV12-4 to TRBJ2-1, with 8 bases that match TRBD2. The CDR3 sequence is 15 residues long. V shed 6 bases, J shed 3 bases, and the junction held 7 bases outside the gene matches. The CDR3 here is CASSPTGLGYNEQFF. CDR3 sequence (DNA): TGTGCCAGCAGCCCCACGGGACTAGGCTACAATGAGCAGTTCTTC.

This chain uses TRBV7-2 with TRBJ1-3, with D tentatively TRBD1 (5 bases). This CDR3 region has 14 residues. The V gene's germline CDR1 is SGHTA and CDR2 FQGNSA. V gave up 5 bases and J gave up 6 bases, with 14 bases separating them. The CDR3 loop is CASSRGVGENTIYF. In DNA form, the CDR3 reads TGTGCCAGCAGCCGAGGGGTAGGGGAAAACACCATATATTTT.

V and J are TRBV7-9 and TRBJ1-4; the D is unclear. This CDR3 contains 13 residues. The germline V and J ends were trimmed by 4 bases and 8 bases, with 11 bases remaining between them. The V gene's germline CDR1 is SEHNR and CDR2 FQNEAQ (reference sequence). Here the CDR3 reads CASSSQVAEKLFF. CDR3 sequence (DNA): TGTGCCAGCAGCTCCCAGGTGGCGGAAAAACTGTTTTTT.

This clonotype appeared a few times. V is TRBV24-1 and J is TRBJ2-1; TRBD1 aligns across 8 bases. The length of the CDR3 is 14 residues. Germline V gene lookup returns CDR1 KGHDR and CDR2 SFDVKD. J gave up 5 bases and V 8 bases, and 7 bases lay outside the gene matches. The CDR3 protein is CATMTRTGNNEQFF. The CDR3 DNA sequence: TGTGCCACCATGACTAGGACAGGGAACAATGAGCAGTTCTTC.

This chain links TRBV7-6 with TRBJ1-1, with D possibly being TRBD1 (5 bases). V shed 2 bases and J shed 1 base, with 11 bases lying between them. Germline loops: CDR1 SGHVS, CDR2 FNYEAQ. This CDR3 has 15 residues. CDR3 residues: CASSLMQGRNTEAFF. The DNA of the CDR3 is TGTGCCAGCAGCTTAATGCAGGGACGGAACACTGAAGCTTTCTTT.

This clonotype appeared a few times. The V call is TRBV5-6, the J call TRBJ2-4; D not resolved. The length of the CDR3 is 14 residues. Trimming left V 4 bases short and J 6 bases short, with 14 bases between. CDR1 and CDR2 from the germline V gene are SGHDT and YYEEEE. CDR3 DNA: TGTGCCAGCAGCACGAGGACGGGTTCAAACATTCAGTACTTC. It is translated as CASSTRTGSNIQYF.

There are a few counts of this clonotype. This chain connects TRBV7-9 to TRBJ2-3; 7 positions agree with TRBD1. There are 15 residues in the CDR3. Per the germline V gene, CDR1 is SEHNR and CDR2 is FQNEAQ (reference sequence). The junction had 7 bases not matched to a gene; V was cut back by 5 bases and J by 2 bases. The CDR3 sequence: CASSLTGVITDTQYF. Written as DNA, the CDR3 is TGTGCCAGCAGCCTTACAGGGGTTATCACAGATACGCAGTATTTT.

The chain employs TRBV6-5 and TRBJ2-7; D remains ambiguous. V was pared by 7 bases and J by 7 bases, with 11 bases between. This CDR3 comprises 11 residues. Germline CDR1 MNHEY, CDR2 SVGAGI. This CDR3 reads CASTSAVEQYF. CDR3 nucleotide sequence: TGTGCCAGCACCTCGGCCGTGGAGCAGTACTTC.

This clonotype was seen only a few times. The CDR3 DNA reads TGTGCCAGCTCACCGTCCCCGGAAATCCGGCGCCATTCACCCCTCCACTTT. Its translation is CASSPSPEIRRHSPLHF. V is TRBV18 and J is TRBJ1-6; no clear D gene. The CDR3 has 17 residues. Trimming shortened V by 3 bases and J by 8 bases, and 20 bases separated the two germline ends. Germline V gene data show CDR1 as KGHSH and CDR2 as LQKENI.

This chain uses TRBV29-1 with TRBJ2-5; 10 positions agree with TRBD2. The germline CDR1 and CDR2 sequences are SQVTM and ANQGSEA. After removal of 6 bases from V and 5 bases from J, the junction contained 6 bases not matched to a gene. This CDR3 spans 13 amino acids. CDR3 in amino acids: CSVGTSVFETQYF. The CDR3 coding sequence is TGCAGCGTCGGGACTAGCGTTTTCGAGACCCAGTACTTC. Full variable domain (missing parts from reference TRBV29-1 and TRBJ2-5): SAVISQKPSRDICQRGTSLTIQCQVDSQVTMMFWYRQQPGQSLTLIATANQGSEATYESGFVIDKFPISRPNLTFSTLTVSNMSPEDSSIYLCSVGTSVFETQYFGPGTRLLVL.

The rearrangement links TRBV5-4 to TRBJ2-6; D not certain. This CDR3 contains 18 residues. The V and J ends lost 0 bases and 0 bases respectively, with 13 bases between them. Germline V gene lookup returns CDR1 SGHNT and CDR2 YYREEE (reference sequence). The CDR3 here is CASSLDVAFPSGANVLTF. The CDR3 DNA is TGTGCCAGCAGCTTGGATGTAGCCTTTCCCTCTGGGGCCAACGTCCTGACTTTC.

The gene calls are TRBV3-1 and TRBJ1-5, with TRBD1 matching 7 bases. CDR3 size: 15 residues. CDR1 and CDR2 from the germline V gene are LGHDT and YNNKEL (reference sequence). V lost 4 bases, J lost 3 bases, and 6 bases stayed unmatched. CDR3 sequence reads: CASSRGQQVNQPQHF. CDR3 DNA sequence: TGTGCCAGCAGCCGGGGACAGCAGGTCAATCAGCCCCAGCATTTT.

This clonotype was counted many times. The genes are TRBV20-1 and TRBJ2-3, with TRBD2 matching over 10 bases. The germline V gene encodes CDR1 DFQATT and CDR2 SNEGSKA (reference sequence). The J segment lost 6 bases and the V segment lost 3 bases, leaving 9 bases of the junction unmatched. This CDR3 contains 15 residues. The CDR3 spells CSASWLLAGVDTQYF. CDR3 DNA sequence: TGCAGTGCTAGTTGGTTGCTAGCGGGGGTGGATACGCAGTATTTT.

This clonotype was observed a handful of times. The genes are TRBV12-3 or TRBV12-4 and TRBJ2-3; TRBD1 matches 8 bases. Trimming cost V 4 bases and J 3 bases; bases outside gene matches: 6. The length of the CDR3 is 15 residues. The chain's CDR3 is CASSSQGAPTDTQYF. Here the CDR3 DNA reads TGTGCCAGCAGTTCGCAGGGGGCTCCGACAGATACGCAGTATTTT.

The rearrangement joins TRBV7-9 to TRBJ1-5, with D possibly TRBD1 on 6 matching bases. CDR3 length: 15 residues. Germline V gene data show CDR1 as SEHNR and CDR2 as FQNEAQ (reference sequence). V gave up 5 bases and J gave up 5 bases, with 16 bases separating them. The chain's CDR3 is CASSSRGSADQPQHF. The CDR3 DNA is TGTGCCAGCAGCAGCAGGGGAAGTGCCGATCAGCCCCAGCATTTT.

This clonotype has a handful of counts. V and J are TRBV4-2 and TRBJ1-5, with D possibly matching TRBD1 (6 bases). V was cut by 3 bases and J by 5 bases, with 14 bases left in between. The CDR3 contains 15 residues. Germline V gene sequence: CDR1 LGHNA, CDR2 YNFKEQ. The CDR3 protein is CASSQVSDSYQPQHF. As DNA, the CDR3 is TGTGCCAGCAGCCAGGTATCGGACAGTTATCAGCCCCAGCATTTT.

The chain has TRBV27 and TRBJ1-1; 9 positions match TRBD1. Unmatched junction bases numbered 8, after V lost 6 bases and J lost 3 bases. The CDR3 loop spans 15 amino acids. Germline lookup yields CDR1 MNHEY and CDR2 SMNVEV (reference sequence). CDR3 residues: CASSWAGQGHTEAFF. The DNA for the CDR3 is TGTGCCAGCAGCTGGGCGGGACAGGGACACACTGAAGCTTTCTTT.